This TCR beta chain stems from a study of STAT5B mutations in CD4+ large granular lymphocyte leukemia. Study context: Healthy donors showed HLA-associated enrichment of the CDR3 'QG' motif.

In the source study's methods: A productive frequency of 2.59 x 10-5 was the lowest detectable. The assay was immunoSEQ multiplex PCR, and TCRdb's table has in-frame clones only and misses some. V and J calls and clone size follow that table, whereas D and trimming were derived from the DNA. Of about 46,000 clones listed, roughly four fifths are singletons. The sample holds a few counts of this clone. Its antigen is undetermined. Regarding the study as a whole: Compared with healthy controls (2/35), patient top clones favored TRBV06 (8/27). CD4-sorted patient repertoires seemed more clonal than healthy CD4+ repertoires.

The germline V and J ends were trimmed by 1 base and 12 bases, with 12 bases remaining between them. CDR3 length equals 13 residues. The germline V gene encodes CDR1 SGHAT and CDR2 FQNNGV. The sample was CD4+ T cells from blood buffy coats. The receptor's source is a human donor in good health. This sequence joins TRBV11-2 and TRBJ2-2; D might be TRBD1 (6 bases). The CDR3 here is CASSLVGQGKLFF. Here the CDR3 DNA reads TGTGCCAGCAGCTTAGTAGGGCAGGGGAAGCTGTTTTTT.